A single sample is the source of the 23 T cell receptor beta chains below, sequenced in a study of blood T cell repertoires in COVID-19. Assay: immunoSEQ multiplex PCR; the TCRdb copy retains only in-frame clones and omits some. The data show 250,000 to 350,000 clones, around 89% seen once. Input material: peripheral blood. The receptor source for this set is a young man with acute or convalescent COVID-19.

The chain has TRBV10-3 and TRBJ2-1; the match to TRBD2 covers 8 bases. Germline CDR1 and CDR2: ENHRY and SYGVKD. The CDR3 contains 14 residues. Trimming took 4 bases from V and 3 from J; bases not matched to a gene: 2. CDR3 bases: TGTGCCATCAGTGGCGGGGGGCTCTACAATGAGCAGTTCTTC. This gives the protein CAISGGGLYNEQFF.

The CDR3 reads CAWSGQGRQPQHF. The CDR3 bases are TGTGCCTGGAGTGGACAGGGGAGGCAGCCCCAGCATTTT. The chain employs TRBV30 and TRBJ1-5; the match to TRBD1 covers 8 bases. This CDR3 has 13 amino acids. Germline CDR1 reads GTSNPN; CDR2 reads SVGIG (reference sequence). V gave up 1 base and J gave up 7 bases; unmatched junction bases: 3.

V usage is TRBV4-1 and J usage is TRBJ2-6; a possible D gene is TRBD2 (5 bases). The CDR3 covers 18 residues. V lost 0 bases, J lost 2 bases, and 14 bases lay in between. Germline CDR1 reads MGHRA; CDR2 reads YSYEKL. CDR3 bases: TGCGCCAGCAGCCAAGAGGGTCCGGGATTAACTGGGGCCAACGTCCTGACTTTC. This sequence encodes CASSQEGPGLTGANVLTF.

This rearrangement joins TRBV21-1 to TRBJ1-5. TRBV21-1 is classified as a pseudogene. The CDR3 consists of 14 residues. The DNA for the CDR3 is TGTGCCAGCAGCAAAGAAACCGAGCCTAAGCCCCAGCATTTT. Amino acid sequence: CASSKETEPKPQHF.

The CDR3 bases are TGTGCCAGCAGCCTCGTGCGCACGGGGACAGACTATGGCTACACCTTC. Its translation: CASSLVRTGTDYGYTF. This sequence joins TRBV9 and TRBJ1-2; TRBD1 matches at 7 bases. V shed 4 bases, J shed 3 bases, and the junction held 12 bases outside the gene matches. Germline CDR1 is SGDLS and CDR2 is YYNGEE. This CDR3 is 16 amino acids long.

This clone appeared a single time. This rearrangement joins TRBV28 to TRBJ1-3; D remains ambiguous. The CDR3 runs to 16 residues. Germline lookup yields CDR1 MDHEN and CDR2 SYDVKM. With 6 bases removed from V and 3 bases from J, the gap between germline ends came to 18 bases. The CDR3 here is CASSFTQVEHGNTIYF. The CDR3 DNA sequence: TGTGCCAGCAGCTTCACTCAGGTTGAACATGGAAACACCATATATTTT. Supplemented by reference TRBV28 and TRBJ1-3, the full variable domain reads DVKVTQSSRYLVKRTGEKVFLECVQDMDHENMFWYRQDPGLGLRLIYFSYDVKMKEKGDIPEGYSVSREKKERFSLILESASTNQTSMYLCASSFTQVEHGNTIYFGEGSWLTVV.

J is TRBJ2-4 and V is TRBV6-1; no clear D gene. The germline V and J ends were trimmed by 3 bases and 3 bases, with 15 bases remaining between them. Germline CDR1 and CDR2: MNHNS and SASEGT. CDR3 length: 16 amino acids. The chain's CDR3 is CASSEDVRGFKNIQYF. The CDR3 nucleotides read TGTGCCAGCAGTGAGGATGTTAGAGGTTTCAAAAACATTCAGTACTTC.

The chain is built from TRBV7-2 and TRBJ2-3, with 8 bases aligning to TRBD2. With 4 bases clipped from V and 3 bases from J, the junction kept 6 bases outside the gene matches. Germline V gene data show CDR1 as SGHTA and CDR2 as FQGNSA. There are 15 residues in the CDR3. The CDR3: CASSYPGGRTDTQYF. CDR3 DNA: TGTGCCAGCAGCTACCCGGGGGGGCGGACAGATACGCAGTATTTT.

This chain joins TRBV27 and TRBJ1-5, with D maybe TRBD1 (6 bases). This CDR3 contains 16 residues. Germline V gene sequence: CDR1 MNHEY, CDR2 SMNVEV (reference sequence). Trimming cost V 6 bases and J 5 bases, with 20 bases left between them. CDR3 nucleotide sequence: TGTGCCAGCAGAATAAAGGGTCTGGACAGCGATCAGCCCCAGCATTTT. This sequence encodes CASRIKGLDSDQPQHF.

This clone has just a few counts. V gene TRBV30 combines with J gene TRBJ1-1; 10 nucleotides match TRBD1. Germline-derived CDR1 and CDR2 are GTSNPN and SVGIG (reference sequence). V dropped 4 bases and J dropped 3; count of bases not matched to a gene: 14. The CDR3 covers 17 residues. In DNA form, the CDR3 reads TGTGCCTGGAATTTTTTGGGGACAGGGGCAGCGGACACTGAAGCTTTCTTT. Translating it yields CAWNFLGTGAADTEAFF.

The J gene is TRBJ1-5, the V gene TRBV4-1; no definite D call. V was shortened by 0 bases and J by 9 bases, with 18 bases between the two germline ends. Germline values: CDR1 MGHRA, CDR2 YSYEKL. This CDR3 is 16 amino acids long. CDR3 in amino acids: CASSQDDTAGISPQHF. The CDR3 DNA reads TGCGCCAGCAGCCAAGACGACACCGCTGGAATTTCGCCCCAGCATTTT.

J is TRBJ2-5 and V is TRBV7-9, with 11 bases identical to TRBD2. Germline CDR1 is SEHNR and CDR2 is FQNEAQ (reference sequence). Unmatched junction bases numbered 13, after V lost 6 bases and J lost 7 bases. This CDR3 has 16 residues. CDR3 residues: CASRQNLAGGLGTQYF. The DNA for the CDR3 is TGTGCCAGCAGACAAAACCTAGCGGGAGGCCTGGGGACCCAGTACTTC.

The chain recombines TRBV7-9 with TRBJ1-1; D is uncertain. Deletions cut 1 base from V and 4 bases from J, with 13 bases between. This CDR3 is built from 15 residues. The germline V gene encodes CDR1 SEHNR and CDR2 FQNEAQ (reference sequence). The CDR3 reads CASSLGPGISTEAFF. The CDR3 coding sequence is TGTGCCAGCAGCTTAGGCCCAGGAATAAGCACTGAAGCTTTCTTT.

The chain employs TRBV27 and TRBJ2-7; a weak D match, TRBD1 (5 bases). The CDR3 loop spans 15 amino acids. V was trimmed by 4 bases and J by 0 bases, leaving 13 bases between them. Germline V CDR1 and CDR2: MNHEY, SMNVEV (reference sequence). Here the CDR3 reads CASSSHLDSSYEQYF. CDR3 nucleotide sequence: TGTGCCAGCAGTTCCCACCTAGACAGCTCCTACGAGCAGTACTTC.

The V and J genes are TRBV5-5 and TRBJ1-1; D gene unclear. CDR1 and CDR2 from the germline V gene are SGHKS and YYEKEE (reference sequence). V shed 5 bases and J shed 2 bases, with 13 bases lying between them. CDR3 length equals 14 residues. CDR3: CASSLQTINTEAFF. The CDR3 DNA reads as TGTGCCAGCAGTCTACAGACGATCAACACTGAAGCTTTCTTT.

CDR3 sequence (DNA): TGTGCCAGCAGCCAAGCTAAAGCGGGGGGGGATACGCAGTATTTT. Protein sequence: CASSQAKAGGDTQYF. The chain couples TRBV3-1 (or the pseudogene TRBV3-2) to TRBJ2-3; 10 bases map to TRBD2. Trimming took 1 base from V and 6 from J; bases not matched to a gene: 4. The CDR3 consists of 15 residues. Per the germline V gene, CDR1 is LGHDT and CDR2 is YNNKEL (reference sequence).

This chain connects TRBV6-1 to TRBJ2-7; D possibly corresponds to TRBD2 (7 bases). This CDR3 comprises 17 residues. Trimming pared 1 base from V and 5 bases from J, leaving 21 bases between. The germline gives CDR1 MNHNS, CDR2 SASEGT. The CDR3 loop reads CASSEGDGDISGDEQYF. The CDR3 DNA reads TGTGCCAGCAGTGAAGGGGATGGGGACATCAGCGGGGACGAGCAGTACTTC.

Only one count was recorded for this clone. The V gene is TRBV28, the J gene TRBJ1-3; D is uncertain. Per germline, CDR1 MDHEN and CDR2 SYDVKM. This CDR3 has 16 residues. Trimming removed 10 bases at V and 4 bases at J, with 23 bases between. The CDR3 bases are TGTGCCACCCTAAAACCCCGGGGTTCTGAGGGAAACACCATATATTTT. It is translated as CATLKPRGSEGNTIYF.

This chain links TRBV14 with TRBJ2-7, with a possible D match to TRBD2 (5 bases). The CDR3 covers 14 residues. Per the germline V gene, CDR1 is SGHDN and CDR2 is FVKESK. Trimming removed 4 bases from V and 3 bases from J, with 13 bases in between. CDR3 coding DNA: TGTGCCAGCAGCCGAAGTGGGAGCGGCTACGAGCAGTACTTC. Its protein product is CASSRSGSGYEQYF.

V and J are TRBV5-4 and TRBJ2-5, with TRBD2 matching 9 bases. This CDR3 contains 16 residues. V shed 3 bases, J shed 5 bases, and the junction held 11 bases outside the gene matches. Germline V gives CDR1 SGHNT, CDR2 YYREEE (reference sequence). CDR3 sequence: CASSYAQRGARETQYF. CDR3 coding DNA: TGTGCCAGCAGCTACGCCCAGCGGGGGGCCCGTGAGACCCAGTACTTC.

This clone showed up just a few times. The J gene is TRBJ1-2, the V gene TRBV27, with 7 bases identical to TRBD1. CDR3 length: 13 amino acids. Trimming took 0 bases from V and 7 from J; bases not matched to a gene: 2. Germline loops: CDR1 MNHEY, CDR2 SMNVEV (reference sequence). CDR3: CASSLSDRIGYTF. In DNA, the CDR3 is TGTGCCAGCAGTTTATCGGACAGGATTGGCTACACCTTC.

The chain uses TRBV9 and TRBJ1-6, with D hard to call. CDR1 and CDR2 from the germline V gene are SGDLS and YYNGEE. The CDR3 extends over 16 amino acids. V lost 0 bases and J lost 2, with 9 bases in between. CDR3 bases: TGTGCCAGCAGCGTAGTCCCGGAGCCCTATAATTCACCCCTCCACTTT. It translates to CASSVVPEPYNSPLHF.

The J gene is TRBJ1-1, the V gene TRBV2; 7 bases match TRBD1. Germline loops: CDR1 SNHLY, CDR2 FYNNEI. The CDR3 extends over 14 amino acids. V lost 7 bases to trimming and J lost 2 bases; unmatched junction nucleotides: 7. CDR3 sequence: CASTLQGLNTEAFF. CDR3 in DNA: TGTGCCAGCACCCTACAGGGGCTAAACACTGAAGCTTTCTTT. The full variable domain, rest sourced from reference TRBV2 and TRBJ1-1, is EPEVTQTPSHQVTQMGQEVILRCVPISNHLYFYWYRQILGQKVEFLVSFYNNEISEKSEIFDDQFSVERPDGSNFTLKIRSTKLEDSAMYFCASTLQGLNTEAFFGQGTRLTVV.